The 4 T cell receptor beta chains listed next were all sequenced from one sample in a study of ipilimumab plus nivolumab after autologous stem cell transplantation (dated by TCRdb to the early 2020s). Receptor amplification or capture employed the immunoSEQ multiplex PCR assay. TCRdb's version of the immuneACCESS table is confined to in-frame rearrangements and falls short of the full clone set. An unresolved V gene accounts for under half of the shortfall where checked; the remainder is of unknown origin. A total of about 5,900 clones appear in this sample, 80% to 90% of them only once. Approximately 4.8% of the sample is in the top ten clones. This specimen was PBMCs, taken in a trial of ipilimumab plus nivolumab as post-transplant consolidation. Receptors originate from a female donor with multiple myeloma.

In its sample, this clone was seen once. The V call is TRBV6-5, the J call TRBJ2-7; tentatively, D is TRBD2 (6 bases). V shed 2 bases and J shed 3 bases, with 14 bases lying between them. The CDR3 spans 15 residues. The V gene's germline CDR1 is MNHEY and CDR2 SVGAGI. The CDR3 protein is CASSYGTSSYYEQYF. The CDR3 nucleotides are TGTGCCAGCAGTTACGGGACTTCCTCTTACTACGAGCAGTACTTC.

This chain uses TRBV2 with TRBJ2-3; TRBD1 matches at 9 bases. Per the germline V gene, CDR1 is SNHLY and CDR2 is FYNNEI. This CDR3 has 15 residues. V trimming: 5 bases; J trimming: 0 bases; junction bases outside the gene matches: 3. The CDR3 region has the DNA TGTGCCAGCAGTCTAGGGACAGGGAGCACAGATACGCAGTATTTT. Translated: CASSLGTGSTDTQYF.

V is TRBV6-1 and J is TRBJ1-2, with TRBD1 as a possible D gene (6 bases). V was pared by 2 bases and J by 5 bases, with 15 bases between. Germline assignment: CDR1 MNHNS and CDR2 SASEGT. This CDR3 has 15 residues. Here the CDR3 DNA reads TGTGCCAGCAGTGAAAGGTACGGGGGCGAATATGGCTACACCTTC. Amino acid sequence: CASSERYGGEYGYTF.

The J gene is TRBJ2-5, the V gene TRBV5-1, with 8 bases lining up with TRBD2. The CDR3 covers 15 residues. V lost 4 bases to trimming and J lost 4 bases; unmatched junction nucleotides: 9. Per germline, CDR1 SGHRS and CDR2 YFSETQ. CDR3 bases: TGCGCCAGCAGCCAAGGCGCGGGGGGCGGAGAGACCCAGTACTTC. Protein product: CASSQGAGGGETQYF.